These 24 T cell receptor beta chains were all obtained from the same sample, sequenced in a study of blood T cell repertoires in COVID-19. Profiled with immunoSEQ multiplex PCR; TCRdb holds only in-frame clones, not every one. This sample carries about 350,000 clones, around nine tenths of them seen once, and the ten largest clones take approximately 3.5%. Sequencing was performed on peripheral blood. The origin of the receptors is a woman aged 18-30 years who had recovered from COVID-19.

This chain uses TRBV15 with TRBJ1-4; possibly TRBD1 for D (5 bases). The germline V gene has CDR1 LNHNV and CDR2 YYDKDF (reference sequence). The V and J ends lost 4 bases and 13 bases respectively, with 13 bases between them. The CDR3 consists of 12 residues. In nucleotides, the CDR3 is TGTGCCACCAGCACGATGCGGGGGATACTGTTTTTT. This encodes CATSTMRGILFF. Filled out from reference TRBV15 and TRBJ1-4, the complete variable domain reads DAMVIQNPRYQVTQFGKPVTLSCSQTLNHNVMYWYQQKSSQAPKLLFHYYDKDFNNEADTPDNFQSRRPNTSFCFLDIRSPGLGDTAMYLCATSTMRGILFFGSGTQLSVL.

About this clone itself: One junction end disagrees with the germline gene, perhaps due to a read error. This chain links TRBV20-1 with TRBJ2-5; D is possibly TRBD2 (6 bases). The germline gives CDR1 DFQATT, CDR2 SNEGSKA (reference sequence). The CDR3 contains 11 residues. The CDR3 here is CSASSDYLRHF. In DNA form, the CDR3 reads TGCAGTGCTAGTTCGGACTACCTCAGGCACTTC.

V is TRBV4-1 and J is TRBJ2-5; 10 nucleotides agree with TRBD2. Germline CDR1 is MGHRA and CDR2 is YSYEKL. The junction had 4 bases not matched to a gene; V was cut back by 4 bases and J by 2 bases. The CDR3 contains 15 residues. The CDR3 loop reads CASSRGLAVQETQYF. The CDR3, as DNA: TGCGCCAGCAGCCGAGGACTAGCGGTACAAGAGACCCAGTACTTC.

This clone was found once. The chain combines TRBV18 with TRBJ2-3, with 7 bases that match TRBD2. The CDR3 is 17 amino acids. The V and J ends lost 3 bases and 2 bases, in that order; junction bases with no gene match: 11. Germline lookup yields CDR1 KGHSH and CDR2 LQKENI. This CDR3 reads CASSPTNSGFLTDTQYF. The DNA for the CDR3 is TGTGCCAGCTCACCCACGAATAGCGGGTTTCTCACAGATACGCAGTATTTT. Drawing the rest from reference TRBV18 and TRBJ2-3, the complete variable domain is NAGVMQNPRHLVRRRGQEARLRCSPMKGHSHVYWYRQLPEEGLKFMVYLQKENIIDESGMPKERFSAEFPKEGPSILRIQQVVRGDSAAYFCASSPTNSGFLTDTQYFGPGTRLTVL.

This clone was observed a handful of times. The chain has TRBV21-1 and TRBJ2-7; the table's TRBD1 call for D was not verified on the DNA. TRBV21-1 constitutes a pseudogene. The CDR3 covers 11 residues. CDR3 protein: CASSRRTGTAV. As DNA, the CDR3 is TGTGCCAGCAGCAGACGGACAGGGACGGCGGTC.

V and J are TRBV11-3 and TRBJ2-1, with a weak D call TRBD2 (5 bases). The CDR3 sequence is 13 residues long. CDR1 is SGHNT, CDR2 YENEEA, per germline. Deletions cut 4 bases from V and 5 bases from J, with 9 bases between. CDR3 nucleotides: TGTGCCAGCAGCTACACTAGTAACAATGAGCAGTTCTTC. Translating gives CASSYTSNNEQFF. Together with reference TRBV11-3 and TRBJ2-1, the CDR3 gives the full variable domain: EAGVVQSPRYKIIEKKQPVAFWCNPISGHNTLYWYLQNLGQGPELLIRYENEEAVDDSQLPKDRFSAERLKGVDSTLKIQPAELGDSAVYLCASSYTSNNEQFFGPGTRLTVL.

The chain couples TRBV10-2 to TRBJ2-2; a weak D match, TRBD1 (5 bases). Germline CDR1 WSHSY, CDR2 SAAADI. The CDR3 covers 13 residues. V dropped 6 bases and J dropped 6 bases, with 11 bases sitting between them. The CDR3 reads CASSLKGAGELFF. DNA for the CDR3: TGCGCCAGCAGCCTAAAAGGGGCCGGGGAGCTGTTTTTT.

The chain uses TRBV6-5 and TRBJ1-5, with D unresolved. CDR3 size: 15 residues. The V end was cut by 4 bases, the J end by 2 bases, with 12 bases between. The germline gives CDR1 MNHEY, CDR2 SVGAGI. The CDR3: CASSSLWQGNQPQHF. The CDR3 DNA reads as TGTGCCAGCAGTTCATTGTGGCAGGGCAATCAGCCCCAGCATTTT.

The CDR3 is CASSGPSGPSSYNEQFF. In DNA, the CDR3 is TGTGCCAGCAGTGGCCCCAGCGGACCGAGCTCCTACAATGAGCAGTTCTTC. This chain links TRBV2 with TRBJ2-1; perhaps TRBD2 as D (5 bases). This CDR3 region has 17 residues. The germline CDR1 and CDR2 sequences are SNHLY and FYNNEI. The ends were cut back, 4 bases at V and 0 bases at J, with 16 bases in the middle.

This clone occurred once. Here the CDR3 reads CASSPLQGMRTEAFF. The CDR3 nucleotides read TGTGCCAGCAGTCCCCTACAGGGGATGAGGACTGAAGCTTTCTTT. The chain links TRBV28 to TRBJ1-1, with 7 bases fitting TRBD1. This CDR3 spans 15 amino acids. Germline V gene lookup returns CDR1 MDHEN and CDR2 SYDVKM. V dropped 5 bases and J dropped 5; count of bases not matched to a gene: 11.

This clone was found once. The chain recombines TRBV6-1 with TRBJ1-2; D is possibly TRBD1 (6 bases). Germline V gene sequence: CDR1 MNHNS, CDR2 SASEGT. The CDR3 totals 14 residues. Trimming pared 1 base from V and 6 bases from J, leaving 12 bases between. Here the CDR3 reads CASSEGGGGDGYTF. CDR3 DNA: TGTGCCAGCAGTGAAGGAGGGGGAGGGGATGGCTACACCTTC.

This clone was detected once. The V call is TRBV15, the J call TRBJ2-1; 10 positions match TRBD2. With V trimmed by 5 bases and J by 5 bases, 6 bases remained unmatched. The CDR3 extends over 15 amino acids. Germline assignment: CDR1 LNHNV and CDR2 YYDKDF (reference sequence). In DNA form, the CDR3 reads TGTGCCACCAGCGGTAGCGGGAGGATCAACAATGAGCAGTTCTTC. Residues: CATSGSGRINNEQFF.

The chain links TRBV7-9 to TRBJ2-1; no clear D. V lost 1 base and J 9 bases, leaving 7 bases between the germline ends. The CDR3 is 12 amino acids. In germline, CDR1 is SEHNR, CDR2 FQNEAQ (reference sequence). CDR3 sequence: CASSLVSREQFF. Here the CDR3 DNA reads TGTGCCAGCAGCTTAGTCTCTCGTGAGCAGTTCTTC.

V and J are TRBV15 and TRBJ1-2; D might be TRBD1 (5 bases). V was shortened by 4 bases and J by 2 bases, with 14 bases between the two germline ends. The CDR3 contains 15 residues. The germline V gene has CDR1 LNHNV and CDR2 YYDKDF (reference sequence). CDR3 residues: CATSKGQGSNYGYTF. The CDR3 DNA is TGTGCCACCAGCAAGGGGCAGGGATCGAACTATGGCTACACCTTC.

The chain is built from TRBV7-2 and TRBJ2-3; no reliable D call. Trimming removed 4 bases from V and 4 bases from J, with 12 bases in between. CDR3 length equals 14 residues. Per the germline V gene, CDR1 is SGHTA and CDR2 is FQGNSA. The CDR3 sequence: CASSSLDRADTQYF. As DNA, the CDR3 is TGTGCCAGCAGCTCACTCGACCGGGCAGATACGCAGTATTTT.

The V and J genes are TRBV7-2 and TRBJ2-5, with D tentatively TRBD1 (5 bases). V gave up 1 base and J gave up 6 bases, with 15 bases separating them. Germline V gives CDR1 SGHTA, CDR2 FQGNSA. This CDR3 comprises 15 residues. The chain's CDR3 is CASSLDGARLKTQYF. CDR3 DNA: TGTGCCAGCAGCTTAGATGGGGCGCGTCTCAAGACCCAGTACTTC.

The chain recombines TRBV6-6 with TRBJ2-3, with 12 bases aligning to TRBD2. Germline lookup yields CDR1 MNHNY and CDR2 SVGAGI (reference sequence). Trimming cost V 4 bases and J 6 bases; bases outside gene matches: 5. The CDR3 sequence is 15 residues long. The CDR3 loop is CASSSSGRVFDTQYF. The CDR3 region has the DNA TGTGCCAGCAGTTCTAGCGGGAGGGTTTTTGATACGCAGTATTTT.

This clone appeared a few times. The chain has TRBV10-2 and TRBJ1-1; D is undetermined. V was pared by 2 bases and J by 1 base, with 11 bases between. This CDR3 is 15 amino acids long. CDR1 WSHSY and CDR2 SAAADI come from the germline V gene. The DNA of the CDR3 is TGCGCCAGCAGTGAGACTTATAGAGGGAACACTGAAGCTTTCTTT. Residues: CASSETYRGNTEAFF.

The J gene is TRBJ2-3, the V gene TRBV11-2; TRBD2 matches 8 bases. This CDR3 contains 16 residues. V shed 3 bases, J shed 2 bases, and the junction held 7 bases outside the gene matches. The germline V gene encodes CDR1 SGHAT and CDR2 FQNNGV. This chain's CDR3 is CASSFRIAGPTDTQYF. CDR3 coding DNA: TGTGCCAGCAGCTTCAGAATAGCGGGACCCACAGATACGCAGTATTTT.

This chain uses TRBV6-2 or TRBV6-3 with TRBJ2-5; 9 bases match TRBD1. The CDR3 extends over 15 amino acids. With 2 bases clipped from V and 6 bases from J, the junction kept 7 bases outside the gene matches. The germline gives CDR1 MNHEY, CDR2 SVGEGT. CDR3 region: CASSYGWTGEKTQYF. As DNA, the CDR3 is TGTGCCAGCAGTTACGGTTGGACAGGGGAAAAGACCCAGTACTTC.

V and J are TRBV7-9 and TRBJ1-2; TRBD1 matches 7 bases. Germline CDR1 is SEHNR and CDR2 is FQNEAQ (reference sequence). There are 15 residues in the CDR3. Trimming cost V 2 bases and J 4 bases; bases outside gene matches: 7. The CDR3 nucleotides are TGTGCCAGCAGCTTACGACAGGGAGTGAGCTATGGCTACACCTTC. Its protein is CASSLRQGVSYGYTF.

The chain has TRBV24-1 and TRBJ2-1; 8 positions agree with TRBD2. The CDR3 consists of 18 residues. Germline V gene data show CDR1 as KGHDR and CDR2 as SFDVKD. J lost 7 bases, V lost 3 bases, and 16 bases had no gene match. The chain's CDR3 is CATSDRTPLSGSKNEQFF. The DNA for the CDR3 is TGTGCCACCAGTGATCGAACCCCTTTAAGCGGGAGTAAGAATGAGCAGTTCTTC.

On this clone itself: The CDR3 does not close with the conserved phenylalanine or tryptophan, likely indicating a read error. The limits of the CDR3 on the DNA are not certain, so only TCRdb's listed CDR3 is given. This chain links TRBV12-5 with TRBJ1-1; TRBD1, the table's D call, lacks a check against the DNA. CDR1 is LGHNT and CDR2 is FRNRAP in the germline V gene. With termini counted, the CDR3 has 8 amino acids. CDR3 residues: CARRPGLK.

The chain is built from TRBV28 and TRBJ2-1; the match to TRBD2 covers 8 bases. The V gene end was trimmed by 6 bases and the J gene end by 14 bases; junction bases not matched to a gene: 12. CDR3 length: 13 residues. Germline loops: CDR1 MDHEN, CDR2 SYDVKM. CDR3 sequence (DNA): TGTGCCAGCAGGGGTGGGCGGGAGGCCGGCGAGTTCTTC. Its translation: CASRGGREAGEFF.